One and the same sample provided the 30 T cell receptor beta chains below, sequenced in a study of identical twins. TCRdb independently ran MiXCR on the 5' RACE reads; one entry per CDR3 protein. The sample lists roughly 720,000 distinct CDR3 sequences; 15% to 20% were seen once. These data were also filed under a second study, of T cells expressing NK-cell markers.

The sequenced sample was PBMCs. These TCRs come from a woman under 30 in good health.

This clonotype is a singleton in its sample. V gene TRBV12-3 or TRBV12-4 combines with J gene TRBJ1-1; D remains unclear. Trimming removed 5 bases from V and 10 bases from J, with 11 bases in between. The CDR3 totals 11 residues. The chain's CDR3 is CASSLNEGAFF. CDR3 coding DNA: TGTGCCAGCAGTCTGAACGAGGGAGCTTTCTTT.

This sequence joins TRBV19 and TRBJ2-7; 8 bases are a match to TRBD2. Germline-derived CDR1 and CDR2 are LNHDA and SQIVND (reference sequence). CDR3 length: 14 residues. V trimming: 6 bases; J trimming: 6 bases; junction bases outside the gene matches: 10. The CDR3 loop reads CASRGLGPLREQYF. CDR3 DNA: TGTGCCAGTAGGGGACTAGGTCCCCTCCGCGAGCAGTACTTC.

This clonotype was seen a handful of times. This chain links TRBV12-3 or TRBV12-4 with TRBJ2-7; 12 bases agree with TRBD1. The CDR3 spans 13 residues. V lost 5 bases, J lost 7 bases, and 3 bases stayed unmatched. Here the CDR3 DNA reads TGTGCCAGCAGTCCGGGACAGGGGGCTGAGCAGTACTTC. Residues: CASSPGQGAEQYF.

The table lists this clonotype with many counts. J is TRBJ2-7 and V is TRBV6-5, with 9 bases fitting TRBD2. The V gene end was trimmed by 2 bases and the J gene end by 0 bases; junction bases not matched to a gene: 11. Germline V gene lookup returns CDR1 MNHEY and CDR2 SVGAGI. This CDR3 spans 18 amino acids. CDR3 in amino acids: CASSYRPPQLAGSYEQYF. Written as DNA, the CDR3 is TGTGCCAGCAGTTACCGGCCTCCCCAACTAGCGGGCTCCTACGAGCAGTACTTC.

V and J are TRBV20-1 and TRBJ1-2; D uncertain. The CDR3 loop spans 10 amino acids. The ends were cut back, 6 bases at V and 5 bases at J, with 7 bases in the middle. Germline V lookup: CDR1 DFQATT, CDR2 SNEGSKA (reference sequence). The CDR3 region has the DNA TGCAGTGCCATGGGTTATGGCTACACCTTC. Protein sequence: CSAMGYGYTF.

CDR3 amino acids: CASSPTSGGNPYEQYF. CDR3 nucleotides: TGTGCCAGCAGCCCGACTAGCGGGGGAAACCCCTACGAGCAGTACTTC. The chain recombines TRBV7-9 with TRBJ2-7, with 12 nucleotides matching TRBD2. The CDR3 length is 16 residues. Unmatched junction bases numbered 7, after V lost 5 bases and J lost 2 bases. Germline-derived CDR1 and CDR2 are SEHNR and FQNEAQ (reference sequence).

J is TRBJ2-1 and V is TRBV20-1, with TRBD2 identical over 10 bases. The length of the CDR3 is 16 residues. Germline CDR1 is DFQATT and CDR2 is SNEGSKA (reference sequence). V was pared by 6 bases and J by 8 bases, with 16 bases of the junction left unmatched. In DNA form, the CDR3 reads TGCAGTGCCGCTCGCGGGGGCGGAGCGGGGGGGGATGAGCAGTTCTTC. The encoded protein is CSAARGGGAGGDEQFF.

For this clonotype: Sequence at one end of the junction differs from germline and may be a read error. CDR3 sequence: CSVMSSNSGELFF. CDR3 nucleotide sequence: TGCAGTGTAATGAGTTCGAACAGCGGGGAGCTGTTTTTT. The rearrangement uses TRBV20-1 and TRBJ2-2; no reliable D call. Germline V gives CDR1 DFQATT, CDR2 SNEGSKA (reference sequence). The CDR3 extends over 13 amino acids.

The chain employs TRBV7-3 and TRBJ2-1; D uncertain. Germline V lookup: CDR1 SGHTA, CDR2 FQGTGA. Trimming pared 4 bases from V and 9 bases from J, leaving 13 bases between. The length of the CDR3 is 13 residues. The CDR3 coding sequence is TGTGCCAGCAGCTCCGCCGGGTTGGGTGAGCAGTTCTTC. This codes for CASSSAGLGEQFF. The full variable domain, completed using reference TRBV7-3 and TRBJ2-1, is GAGVSQTPSNKVTEKGKYVELRCDPISGHTALYWYRQSLGQGPEFLIYFQGTGAADDSGLPNDRFFAVRPEGSVSTLKIQRTERGDSAVYLCASSSAGLGEQFFGPGTRLTVL.

The chain is built from TRBV5-1 and TRBJ1-6, with 8 bases matching TRBD1. CDR3 length: 15 amino acids. Per germline, CDR1 SGHRS and CDR2 YFSETQ. J gave up 7 bases and V 4 bases, and 7 bases lay outside the gene matches. CDR3 region: CASSPDRAHNSPLHF. The CDR3 coding sequence is TGCGCCAGCAGCCCGGACAGGGCCCACAATTCACCCCTCCACTTT.

A few counts support this clonotype. The V and J genes are TRBV20-1 and TRBJ2-5; D unresolved. V was trimmed by 0 bases and J by 5 bases, leaving 10 bases between them. The CDR3 is made up of 13 amino acids. Germline lookup yields CDR1 DFQATT and CDR2 SNEGSKA (reference sequence). DNA for the CDR3: TGCAGTGCTAGAGATCTAACGCGGGAGACCCAGTACTTC. Translating it yields CSARDLTRETQYF.

CDR3 sequence: CASSFQYTGELFF. The CDR3 DNA sequence: TGTGCCAGCAGCTTCCAATACACCGGGGAGCTGTTTTTT. The rearrangement links TRBV5-6 to TRBJ2-2; D is ambiguous. This CDR3 comprises 13 residues. The germline CDR1 and CDR2 sequences are SGHDT and YYEEEE. V was clipped by 2 bases and J by 3 bases, with 5 bases between them.

This clonotype was seen many times. The chain employs TRBV6-5 and TRBJ1-1; tentatively, D is TRBD1 (5 bases). The V gene lost 0 bases and the J gene lost 0 bases, with 8 bases spanning the gap. The CDR3 spans 15 residues. Germline CDR1 reads MNHEY; CDR2 reads SVGAGI. CDR3 protein: CASSYSYRLNTEAFF. The CDR3 DNA reads as TGTGCCAGCAGTTACTCGTACAGGCTGAACACTGAAGCTTTCTTT.

This clonotype has ten or more counts. The CDR3 loop reads CSAGNPGTGGANEQFF. CDR3 sequence (DNA): TGCAGTGCTGGGAACCCCGGGACAGGGGGCGCGAATGAGCAGTTCTTC. The chain employs TRBV20-1 and TRBJ2-1, with 12 bases that match TRBD1. The germline V gene encodes CDR1 DFQATT and CDR2 SNEGSKA (reference sequence). The CDR3 covers 16 residues. V lost 5 bases to trimming and J lost 7 bases; unmatched junction nucleotides: 12.

A few counts support this clonotype. This chain connects TRBV9 to TRBJ2-1; D is perhaps TRBD2 (6 bases). The CDR3 is made up of 16 amino acids. Germline CDR1 reads SGDLS; CDR2 reads YYNGEE. The ends were cut back, 2 bases at V and 7 bases at J, with 19 bases in the middle. CDR3 in DNA: TGTGCCAGCAGCGTTGAGGGGACTCCCGGAGTGAATGAGCAGTTCTTC. It encodes CASSVEGTPGVNEQFF.

This rearrangement joins TRBV12-3 or TRBV12-4 to TRBJ1-5, with no clear D. This CDR3 has 13 amino acids. Trimming removed 6 bases at V and 7 bases at J, with 13 bases between. In DNA form, the CDR3 reads TGTGCCAGCAGGGGTACTTGGGGACAGCCCCAGCATTTT. As protein: CASRGTWGQPQHF.

This clonotype showed up just a few times. The chain recombines TRBV4-1 with TRBJ2-2; 9 nucleotides align to TRBD1. Germline lookup yields CDR1 MGHRA and CDR2 YSYEKL. The V and J ends lost 4 bases and 3 bases, in that order; junction bases with no gene match: 12. The CDR3 contains 18 residues. CDR3 region: CASSRAGTGRSDTGELFF. The CDR3 DNA reads TGCGCCAGCAGCCGAGCAGGGACAGGGAGATCGGACACCGGGGAGCTGTTTTTT.

The chain joins TRBV12-3 or TRBV12-4 to TRBJ2-1, with 11 bases aligning to TRBD1. V shed 3 bases, J shed 7 bases, and the junction held 5 bases outside the gene matches. The CDR3 totals 15 residues. The CDR3 region is CASSFWGQGGNEQFF. The CDR3, as DNA: TGTGCCAGCAGTTTTTGGGGACAGGGGGGGAATGAGCAGTTCTTC.

A few counts support this clonotype. The rearrangement uses TRBV20-1 and TRBJ2-1; D unresolved. Germline V gene lookup returns CDR1 DFQATT and CDR2 SNEGSKA (reference sequence). The germline V and J ends were trimmed by 6 bases and 2 bases, with 8 bases remaining between them. The CDR3 consists of 12 residues. The chain's CDR3 is CSATPPYNEQFF. Here the CDR3 DNA reads TGCAGTGCCACACCCCCCTACAATGAGCAGTTCTTC.

This clonotype was detected a few times. The rearrangement links TRBV7-9 to TRBJ2-3; 10 bases align to TRBD2. V lost 3 bases and J lost 6; bases outside the gene matches: 3. Germline V CDR1 and CDR2: SEHNR, FQNEAQ (reference sequence). The CDR3 is 14 amino acids. In DNA form, the CDR3 reads TGTGCCAGCAGCTTCGCTAGCGGGAGTGATACGCAGTATTTT. Its protein is CASSFASGSDTQYF.

This clonotype was seen more than once but under ten times. The J gene is TRBJ2-7, the V gene TRBV27; D may match TRBD1 or TRBD2 (5 bases each). CDR1 is MNHEY, CDR2 SMNVEV, per germline (reference sequence). This CDR3 comprises 13 residues. Trimming removed 6 bases at V and 4 bases at J, with 13 bases between. CDR3 DNA: TGTGCCAGCAGACCTTGGGACGGGTACGAGCAGTACTTC. Residues: CASRPWDGYEQYF.

There are many counts of this clonotype. The chain employs TRBV6-5 and TRBJ2-5; D might be TRBD1 or TRBD2, each matching 6 bases. V was clipped by 2 bases and J by 5 bases, with 21 bases between them. The CDR3 is made up of 17 amino acids. Per the germline V gene, CDR1 is MNHEY and CDR2 is SVGAGI. CDR3 loop: CASSYRGGLSLGETQYF. For the CDR3, the DNA is TGTGCCAGCAGTTACCGAGGGGGACTCTCCTTGGGTGAGACCCAGTACTTC.

The V and J genes are TRBV12-3 or TRBV12-4 and TRBJ2-7; D is ambiguous. CDR3 length: 12 residues. The germline V and J ends were trimmed by 5 bases and 6 bases, with 11 bases remaining between them. CDR3: CASSPLIGEQYF. The DNA of the CDR3 is TGTGCCAGCAGTCCGCTTATAGGCGAGCAGTACTTC.

The chain is built from TRBV7-2 and TRBJ2-1, with 9 nucleotides matching TRBD2. Germline CDR1 is SGHTA and CDR2 is FQGNSA. The CDR3 sequence is 15 residues long. V dropped 5 bases and J dropped 9; count of bases not matched to a gene: 11. The CDR3 bases are TGTGCCAGCAGCCAGATGGGCGGGGGGGCCCGTGAGCAGTTCTTC. Residues: CASSQMGGGAREQFF.

The chain recombines TRBV12-3 or TRBV12-4 with TRBJ2-7, with 7 bases matching TRBD1. With V trimmed by 7 bases and J by 2 bases, 2 bases remained unmatched. The CDR3 consists of 12 residues. The CDR3 bases are TGTGCCAGCAAGGGACAGACCTACGAGCAGTACTTC. Amino acids: CASKGQTYEQYF.

This clonotype has a count of ten or more. The gene calls are TRBV20-1 and TRBJ2-1; perhaps TRBD2 as D (6 bases). CDR1 and CDR2 (germline): DFQATT, SNEGSKA (reference sequence). The CDR3 covers 12 residues. V was trimmed by 3 bases and J by 6 bases, leaving 9 bases between them. In nucleotides, the CDR3 is TGCAGTGCTAGGGAGGGTGGCAATGAGCAGTTCTTC. Translation gives CSAREGGNEQFF.

V is TRBV20-1 and J is TRBJ2-1; 11 bases line up with TRBD2. The CDR3 runs to 17 residues. The V and J ends lost 6 bases and 0 bases, in that order; junction bases with no gene match: 10. Germline CDR1 reads DFQATT; CDR2 reads SNEGSKA (reference sequence). Here the CDR3 reads CSATGTSGTHSYNEQFF. DNA of the CDR3: TGCAGTGCCACCGGGACTAGCGGAACCCACTCCTACAATGAGCAGTTCTTC.

This clonotype has at least ten counts. This chain uses TRBV7-9 with TRBJ2-7, with 10 bases identical to TRBD2. The CDR3 has 16 amino acids. Germline trimming cut 0 bases from V and 3 bases from J; bases unmatched to any gene: 5. CDR1 is SEHNR, CDR2 FQNEAQ, per germline (reference sequence). CDR3 sequence (DNA): TGTGCCAGCAGCTTAGCCCTAGCGGGAGAGTACTACGAGCAGTACTTC. This translates into CASSLALAGEYYEQYF. The variable domain in full, with the rest retrieved from reference TRBV7-9 and TRBJ2-7, is DTGVSQNPRHKITKRGQNVTFRCDPISEHNRLYWYRQTLGQGPEFLTYFQNEAQLEKSRLLSDRFSAERPKGSFSTLEIQRTEQGDSAMYLCASSLALAGEYYEQYFGPGTRLTVT.

This clonotype was seen only a few times. V usage is TRBV20-1 and J usage is TRBJ2-7; 8 bases fit TRBD1. The V gene's germline CDR1 is DFQATT and CDR2 SNEGSKA (reference sequence). The CDR3 has 13 amino acids. V shed 5 bases and J 3 bases; nucleotides not matched to a gene: 6. The CDR3 reads CSAQDRGDYEQYF. Here the CDR3 DNA reads TGCAGTGCTCAAGACAGGGGAGACTACGAGCAGTACTTC.

This rearrangement joins TRBV7-3 to TRBJ1-1; D possibly corresponds to TRBD1 (6 bases). Germline lookup yields CDR1 SGHTA and CDR2 FQGTGA. Trimming cost V 2 bases and J 5 bases, with 15 bases left between them. The CDR3 runs 15 residues. CDR3 loop: CASSLQGGRETEAFF. For the CDR3, the DNA is TGTGCCAGCAGCTTACAAGGGGGGCGGGAGACTGAAGCTTTCTTT.